Listed below are T cell receptor beta chains from one sample, sequenced in a study of regulatory T cells in long-lasting Graves disease. TCRdb used MiXCR to reprocess the multiplex PCR reads, holding one entry per CDR3 protein. This table holds roughly 300,000 distinct CDR3 sequences, less than 20% found once. Sequenced material: peripheral blood mononuclear cells (PBMCs), taken when the disease was refractory, from a patient treated with antithyroid drugs. The receptor source for this set is a female donor with Graves disease. Both conserved end residues are part of each CDR3. Each record gives: clone size, V gene, D gene, J gene, CDR3 DNA, CDR3 protein. The D gene is left open where the match is weak. Size is stated for part of the rows, as once, few or many counts, or as a class when the clone is expanded.

abundance: many
v_gene: TRBV20-1
d_gene: -
j_gene: TRBJ1-5
CDR3nt: TGCAGTGCTAGGAGTGATAGCAATCAGCCCCAGCATTTT
CDR3aa: CSARSDSNQPQHF

abundance: many
v_gene: TRBV11-2
d_gene: -
j_gene: TRBJ2-7
CDR3nt: TGTGCCAGCAGCTTACTTAGACAAAACTCCTACGAGCAGTACTTC
CDR3aa: CASSLLRQNSYEQYF

abundance: few
v_gene: TRBV5-5
d_gene: TRBD2
j_gene: TRBJ2-1
CDR3nt: TGTGCCAGCAGCTTGGTAGGTCGGCGGGGGGGCCCGGATGAGCAGTTCTTC
CDR3aa: CASSLVGRRGGPDEQFF

abundance: many
v_gene: TRBV28
d_gene: -
j_gene: TRBJ1-5
CDR3nt: TGTGCCAGCAGTTACGAACAGACTTATCAGCCCCAGCATTTT
CDR3aa: CASSYEQTYQPQHF

abundance: -
v_gene: TRBV15
d_gene: -
j_gene: TRBJ1-1
CDR3nt: TGTGCCACCAGCCGGGACTTTTTGAACACTGAAGCTTTCTTT
CDR3aa: CATSRDFLNTEAFF

abundance: -
v_gene: TRBV20-1
d_gene: TRBD1
j_gene: TRBJ2-5
CDR3nt: TGCAGTGCTAGAGCCCTGGGACAGGGGAGAGAGACCCAGTACTTC
CDR3aa: CSARALGQGRETQYF

abundance: many
v_gene: TRBV7-2
d_gene: TRBD1
j_gene: TRBJ2-7
CDR3nt: TGTGCCAGCAGTTCATTCTACCGGGACAGCTACGAGCAGTACTTC
CDR3aa: CASSSFYRDSYEQYF

abundance: -
v_gene: TRBV4-1
d_gene: -
j_gene: TRBJ1-6
CDR3nt: TGCGCCAGCAGCCATCCCGGATTAGGGAATTCACCCCTCCACTTT
CDR3aa: CASSHPGLGNSPLHF

abundance: few
v_gene: TRBV7-2
d_gene: TRBD2
j_gene: TRBJ2-7
CDR3nt: TGTGCCAGCAGCCTTGGACTAGCGGGGACCAACTACGAGCAGTACTTC
CDR3aa: CASSLGLAGTNYEQYF

abundance: few
v_gene: TRBV28
d_gene: -
j_gene: TRBJ2-3
CDR3nt: TGTGCCAGCAGTATCCGAGAGCGGATCCCCACAGATACGCAGTATTTT
CDR3aa: CASSIRERIPTDTQYF

abundance: few
v_gene: TRBV12-3/TRBV12-4
d_gene: -
j_gene: TRBJ1-4
CDR3nt: TGTGCCAGCAGTTGGGGGGATAATGAAAAACTGTTTTTT
CDR3aa: CASSWGDNEKLFF

abundance: few
v_gene: TRBV3-1
d_gene: -
j_gene: TRBJ2-2
CDR3nt: TGTGCCAGCAGGTCCCACGGGGCGGGAAGATCGGGAACCGGGGAGCTGTTTTTT
CDR3aa: CASRSHGAGRSGTGELFF

abundance: -
v_gene: TRBV10-3
d_gene: TRBD1
j_gene: TRBJ1-2
CDR3nt: TGTGCCATCAGTGATTACGGACAGGGGCGGGTTGGCTACACCTTC
CDR3aa: CAISDYGQGRVGYTF

abundance: many
v_gene: TRBV27
d_gene: TRBD1
j_gene: TRBJ1-4
CDR3nt: TGTGCCAGCAGTCCAGGGACAGGGGAAGAAAAACTGTTTTTT
CDR3aa: CASSPGTGEEKLFF

abundance: many
v_gene: TRBV28
d_gene: TRBD1
j_gene: TRBJ1-1
CDR3nt: TGTGCCAGCAGTTCTACAGGGGGCTGGGACACTGAAGCTTTCTTT
CDR3aa: CASSSTGGWDTEAFF

abundance: -
v_gene: TRBV29-1
d_gene: -
j_gene: TRBJ2-3
CDR3nt: TGCAGCGCGAGACGGGGGGCGTTCGATACGCAGTATTTT
CDR3aa: CSARRGAFDTQYF

abundance: many
v_gene: TRBV6-1
d_gene: TRBD1
j_gene: TRBJ2-5
CDR3nt: TGTGCCAGCAGACAAGGGACAGGGGGGAGGCAAGAGACCCAGTACTTC
CDR3aa: CASRQGTGGRQETQYF

abundance: many
v_gene: TRBV27
d_gene: TRBD1
j_gene: TRBJ1-5
CDR3nt: TGTGCCAGCAGTGAGAGGGGGCTCCCGAATCAGCCCCAGCATTTT
CDR3aa: CASSERGLPNQPQHF

abundance: -
v_gene: TRBV19
d_gene: TRBD2
j_gene: TRBJ2-2
CDR3nt: TGTGCCAGTAAACCGGGACTAGACACCGGGGAGCTGTTTTTT
CDR3aa: CASKPGLDTGELFF

abundance: few
v_gene: TRBV5-1
d_gene: -
j_gene: TRBJ2-7
CDR3nt: TGCGCCTCCAGCCATGGGTCAGGGGGGGCCTACGAGCAGTACTTC
CDR3aa: CASSHGSGGAYEQYF

abundance: few
v_gene: TRBV18
d_gene: -
j_gene: TRBJ1-5
CDR3nt: TGTGCCAGCTCGGAAACTACAGGCGCCGGTGTTCAGCCCCAGCATTTT
CDR3aa: CASSETTGAGVQPQHF

abundance: many
v_gene: TRBV18
d_gene: TRBD1
j_gene: TRBJ1-4
CDR3nt: TGTGCCAGCTCGCCAAGGACAGGGGAAGAAAAACTGTTTTTT
CDR3aa: CASSPRTGEEKLFF

abundance: many
v_gene: TRBV28
d_gene: -
j_gene: TRBJ2-5
CDR3nt: TGTGCCAGCGCCTTAGGGGACGCCAACCAAGAGACCCAGTACTTC
CDR3aa: CASALGDANQETQYF

abundance: few
v_gene: TRBV19
d_gene: -
j_gene: TRBJ2-5
CDR3nt: TGTGCCAGTAGTATCTCGGGGGACCAAGAGACCCAGTACTTC
CDR3aa: CASSISGDQETQYF

abundance: many
v_gene: TRBV27
d_gene: -
j_gene: TRBJ1-2
CDR3nt: TGTGCCAGCAGTAAGACACCGGCAGGAACGGAGGGCTACACCTTC
CDR3aa: CASSKTPAGTEGYTF

abundance: many
v_gene: TRBV3-1
d_gene: TRBD2
j_gene: TRBJ2-7
CDR3nt: TGTGCCAGCAGCCAAGGGCGGGGGAAGCAGTACTTC
CDR3aa: CASSQGRGKQYF

abundance: many
v_gene: TRBV7-2
d_gene: -
j_gene: TRBJ1-4
CDR3nt: TGTGCCAGCAGCTTAGACAGATTCGAAAAACTGTTTTTT
CDR3aa: CASSLDRFEKLFF

abundance: many
v_gene: TRBV28
d_gene: -
j_gene: TRBJ2-7
CDR3nt: TGTGCCAGCAGCTCCGGACAGTCGTACGAGCAGTACTTC
CDR3aa: CASSSGQSYEQYF

abundance: -
v_gene: TRBV19
d_gene: -
j_gene: TRBJ1-2
CDR3nt: TGTGCCAGTAGTATAGATGGGGTATGGAGGGGTGATGGCTACACCTTC
CDR3aa: CASSIDGVWRGDGYTF

abundance: many
v_gene: TRBV28
d_gene: TRBD1
j_gene: TRBJ2-5
CDR3nt: TGTGCCAGCAGCTCGGGGGACAGGAAAGAGACCCAGTACTTC
CDR3aa: CASSSGDRKETQYF

abundance: -
v_gene: TRBV7-7
d_gene: TRBD2
j_gene: TRBJ2-2
CDR3nt: TGTGCTAGCAGCCCAGCGGGAGGCCCGAACACCGGGGAGCTGTTTTTT
CDR3aa: CASSPAGGPNTGELFF

abundance: few
v_gene: TRBV14
d_gene: TRBD2
j_gene: TRBJ2-7
CDR3nt: TGTGCCAGCAGCCAAGATCAAGTAGGGCTAGCGGGAGCTTATTCAACCAGGCAGTACTTC
CDR3aa: CASSQDQVGLAGAYSTRQYF

abundance: -
v_gene: TRBV7-2
d_gene: TRBD2
j_gene: TRBJ2-7
CDR3nt: TGTGCCAGCAGCTCCGGACTAGCGGGGGGAGAGCAGTACTTC
CDR3aa: CASSSGLAGGEQYF

abundance: -
v_gene: TRBV7-2
d_gene: -
j_gene: TRBJ2-7
CDR3nt: TGTGCCAGCAGCTCAGGACAGCCCTATATTAGGTCCTACGAGCAGTACTTC
CDR3aa: CASSSGQPYIRSYEQYF

abundance: many
v_gene: TRBV28
d_gene: -
j_gene: TRBJ1-6
CDR3nt: TGTGCCAGCAGTTTAGTCTATGATAATTCACCCCTCCACTTT
CDR3aa: CASSLVYDNSPLHF

abundance: many
v_gene: TRBV6-5
d_gene: TRBD1
j_gene: TRBJ1-1
CDR3nt: TGTGCCAGCAGTTACCTGGGACAGCACATGAACACTGAAGCTTTCTTT
CDR3aa: CASSYLGQHMNTEAFF

abundance: many
v_gene: TRBV7-3
d_gene: TRBD1
j_gene: TRBJ1-1
CDR3nt: TGTGCCAGCAGTCGGGGGGACAGGGGGCAGCGGACTGAAGCTTTCTTT
CDR3aa: CASSRGDRGQRTEAFF

abundance: -
v_gene: TRBV6-5
d_gene: TRBD2
j_gene: TRBJ2-5
CDR3nt: TGTGCCAGCAGTTACGGGGGAGGGACTAGCCAAGAGACCCAGTACTTC
CDR3aa: CASSYGGGTSQETQYF

abundance: many
v_gene: TRBV12-3/TRBV12-4
d_gene: -
j_gene: TRBJ1-1
CDR3nt: TGTGCCAGCAGTCCCCGACAGCGGTCGGCCACTGAAGCTTTCTTT
CDR3aa: CASSPRQRSATEAFF

abundance: many
v_gene: TRBV2
d_gene: -
j_gene: TRBJ1-2
CDR3nt: TGTGCCAGCAGAGGAGGGACCACGATTTATGGCTACACCTTC
CDR3aa: CASRGGTTIYGYTF

abundance: -
v_gene: TRBV29-1
d_gene: -
j_gene: TRBJ2-7
CDR3nt: TGCAGCGCGCTTTACATTGGCGAGCAGTACTTC
CDR3aa: CSALYIGEQYF

abundance: many
v_gene: TRBV20-1
d_gene: -
j_gene: TRBJ1-2
CDR3nt: TGCAGTGTCCTACCCCAGGGGAGCTATGGCTACACCTTC
CDR3aa: CSVLPQGSYGYTF

abundance: -
v_gene: TRBV7-9
d_gene: -
j_gene: TRBJ1-5
CDR3nt: TGTGCCAGCAGCCCAAGCAGGGTCCAGAACAATCAGCCCCAGCATTTT
CDR3aa: CASSPSRVQNNQPQHF

abundance: many
v_gene: TRBV28
d_gene: -
j_gene: TRBJ2-2
CDR3nt: TGTGCCAGCATCCAAGGGGGCACCGGGGAGCTGTTTTTT
CDR3aa: CASIQGGTGELFF

abundance: few
v_gene: TRBV5-1
d_gene: TRBD2
j_gene: TRBJ2-2
CDR3nt: TGCGCCAGCAGCTCCTTTCTAGCGGGGTCCCACGGGGAGCTGTTTTTT
CDR3aa: CASSSFLAGSHGELFF